This record looks at one T cell receptor beta chain sequence and its context. The data were taken from a study of blood T cell repertoires in COVID-19. Produced via immunoSEQ multiplex PCR; TCRdb's table is partial and in-frame only. The top ten hold 6.6% of the sample, which has 250,000 or so clones, about 85% seen once. Participants' own reports of clinical history determined their cohort assignment. The sample comprised PBMCs or T cells enriched from blood (not recorded which). This receptor was obtained from a woman aged 50 to 60 who had been exposed to COVID-19.

CDR3 residues: CASSFLTGGSEKLFF. DNA of the CDR3: TGTGCCAGCAGTTTCCTAACAGGGGGCTCCGAAAAACTGTTTTTT. The chain joins TRBV27 to TRBJ1-4; 9 positions agree with TRBD1. Per the germline V gene, CDR1 is MNHEY and CDR2 is SMNVEV (reference sequence). The ends lost 3 bases at V and 8 bases at J; junction bases unmatched: 7. CDR3 length: 15 amino acids.